Given below is one T cell receptor beta chain in context. What it recognizes is unknown. Combining a sample-barcoded 5' primer with a J-beta primer mix, a second PCR ran for about 6 to 11 cycles. TCRdb ran MiXCR on the 5' RACE reads and lists one entry per CDR3 protein. The sample yields about 640,000 distinct CDR3 sequences, around 43% seen once. The source of the sample is a study of blood T cells in healthy people across ages. Study-wide results and limits: What prevented conclusive comparison of naive and antigen-experienced cells was that PBMCs were unsorted. Fewer expanded clones and more diversity marked long-lived versus aged donors.

This clonotype was obtained from a man older than 75 in good health. The sequenced sample was blood.

The chain's CDR3 is CASIGISNTGELFF. The CDR3 region has the DNA TGTGCCAGCATCGGTATTTCGAACACCGGGGAGCTGTTTTTT. The V and J genes are TRBV2 and TRBJ2-2; D not resolved. V was cut by 7 bases and J by 0 bases, with 9 bases left in between. The CDR3 runs to 14 residues. CDR1 and CDR2 from the germline V gene are SNHLY and FYNNEI.